These 21 T cell receptor beta chains came from one sample sequenced in a study of blood T cell repertoires in COVID-19. Libraries were prepared by immunoSEQ multiplex PCR; TCRdb keeps only in-frame clonotypes and omits some of them. This table holds some 290,000 clones, around 92% found once. Sequencing was performed on peripheral blood. Receptors were obtained from a woman younger than 45 with COVID-19, enrolled during active disease.

This sequence joins TRBV7-2 and TRBJ1-3; 7 bases are a match to TRBD1. Per germline, CDR1 SGHTA and CDR2 FQGNSA. The CDR3 is made up of 15 amino acids. Trimming removed 2 bases from V and 4 bases from J; junction bases left unmatched: 5. The CDR3 DNA reads as TGTGCCAGCAGCTTATCCAGGGGGAGGGGAAACACCATATATTTT. This translates into CASSLSRGRGNTIYF.

The chain is built from TRBV2 and TRBJ1-5; tentatively, D is TRBD1 (6 bases). Germline CDR1 reads SNHLY; CDR2 reads FYNNEI. The V end lost 5 bases, the J end lost 1 base, and 18 bases lay between the germline ends. The CDR3 is 17 residues long. CDR3 protein: CASSPAPKGQSNQPQHF. DNA of the CDR3: TGTGCCAGCAGTCCGGCCCCAAAGGGACAAAGCAATCAGCCCCAGCATTTT.

This chain links TRBV7-6 with TRBJ1-1; 8 nucleotides align to TRBD1. V lost 5 bases, J lost 4 bases, and 6 bases stayed unmatched. The length of the CDR3 is 14 residues. The germline gives CDR1 SGHVS, CDR2 FNYEAQ. Written as DNA, the CDR3 is TGTGCCAGCAGCCCCAGACAGGGGAGCACTGAAGCTTTCTTT. Protein: CASSPRQGSTEAFF.

V usage is TRBV28 and J usage is TRBJ1-2; 8 bases fit TRBD1. The V gene's germline CDR1 is MDHEN and CDR2 SYDVKM. The CDR3 spans 17 residues. The junction had 11 bases not matched to a gene; V was cut back by 4 bases and J by 1 base. CDR3 nucleotides: TGTGCCAGCAGTTACTCTCCGGGACAGGCCATTAACTATGGCTACACCTTC. Translating it yields CASSYSPGQAINYGYTF.

The chain links TRBV28 to TRBJ1-5; D might be TRBD1 (5 bases). The CDR3 runs to 12 residues. The germline V and J ends were trimmed by 5 bases and 5 bases, with 7 bases remaining between them. Germline assignment: CDR1 MDHEN and CDR2 SYDVKM. In DNA form, the CDR3 reads TGTGCCAGCAGTGCCAGGGATCAGCCCCAGCATTTT. It is translated as CASSARDQPQHF.

The genes are TRBV5-1 and TRBJ2-4, with D possibly matching TRBD2 (6 bases). The CDR3 extends over 14 amino acids. Trimming pared 4 bases from V and 1 base from J, leaving 9 bases between. Germline V lookup: CDR1 SGHRS, CDR2 YFSETQ. The CDR3 coding sequence is TGCGCCAGCAGCGGGGGGTCGGCCAAAAACATTCAGTACTTC. It yields the protein CASSGGSAKNIQYF.

The rearrangement uses TRBV3-1 (or the pseudogene TRBV3-2) and TRBJ1-4, with D perhaps TRBD1 (5 bases). Deletions cut 3 bases from V and 8 bases from J, with 13 bases between. The CDR3 spans 14 residues. CDR1 LGHDT and CDR2 YNNKEL come from the germline V gene (reference sequence). Here the CDR3 reads CASSQTARREKLFF. The CDR3 DNA follows: TGTGCCAGCAGCCAGACAGCGAGGCGGGAAAAACTGTTTTTT.

The rearrangement uses TRBV29-1 and TRBJ2-7; TRBD1 matches 12 bases. The germline V gene has CDR1 SQVTM and CDR2 ANQGSEA. The V segment lost 6 bases and the J segment 2 bases; nucleotides outside the gene matches: 11. The CDR3 has 16 amino acids. CDR3 DNA sequence: TGCAGCGTGCGGGGACAGGGGGCCTATAACCCCTACGAGCAGTACTTC. It is translated as CSVRGQGAYNPYEQYF.

The V call is TRBV27, the J call TRBJ2-2; TRBD1 matches at 8 bases. Germline-derived CDR1 and CDR2 are MNHEY and SMNVEV (reference sequence). CDR3 length: 11 residues. V shed 6 bases, J shed 15 bases, and the junction held 6 bases outside the gene matches. Written as DNA, the CDR3 is TGTGCCAGCAGGAGGGACAGGTGGATGTTTTTT. Translation gives CASRRDRWMFF.

The chain carries TRBV7-2 and TRBJ1-2, with unresolved D. The V gene lost 2 bases and the J gene lost 5 bases, with 12 bases spanning the gap. This CDR3 contains 14 residues. The V gene's germline CDR1 is SGHTA and CDR2 FQGNSA. The CDR3, as DNA: TGTGCCAGCAGCTTAATAGGTGCGGGGTATGGCTACACCTTC. It yields the protein CASSLIGAGYGYTF.

The gene calls are TRBV19 and TRBJ1-4; D remains unclear. The CDR3 is made up of 13 amino acids. Germline CDR1 and CDR2: LNHDA and SQIVND (reference sequence). The V gene lost 3 bases and the J gene lost 13 bases, with 15 bases spanning the gap. For the CDR3, the DNA is TGTGCCAGTAGTATTTCCACCGTAGGAGGACTGTTTTTT. As protein: CASSISTVGGLFF.

DNA of the CDR3: TGTGCCAGCAGCTTAGTGGTCAGGATGAACACTGAAGCTTTCTTT. It specifies CASSLVVRMNTEAFF. V gene TRBV11-2 combines with J gene TRBJ1-1; unclear D gene. Deletions cut 1 base from V and 0 bases from J, with 9 bases between. This CDR3 spans 15 amino acids. Germline V CDR1 and CDR2: SGHAT, FQNNGV.

The V and J genes are TRBV4-1 and TRBJ2-6; 8 bases match TRBD2. Looked up from germline, CDR1 is MGHRA and CDR2 is YSYEKL. This CDR3 has 22 residues. The ends lost 0 bases at V and 3 bases at J; junction bases unmatched: 19. CDR3 residues: CASSQDGSAGGGGGVGANVLTF. CDR3 nucleotides: TGCGCCAGCAGCCAAGACGGCAGCGCGGGGGGCGGTGGCGGTGTTGGGGCCAACGTCCTGACTTTC.

The chain links TRBV9 to TRBJ2-6; D gene ambiguous. Trimming took 6 bases from V and 0 from J, leaving 7 bases between them. Germline V gene sequence: CDR1 SGDLS, CDR2 YYNGEE. The CDR3 extends over 14 amino acids. In DNA, the CDR3 is TGTGCCAGCAACTCCTTCTCTGGGGCCAACGTCCTGACTTTC. Translating it yields CASNSFSGANVLTF.

This clone appeared a single time. This rearrangement joins TRBV7-9 to TRBJ2-2, with D maybe TRBD2 (5 bases). Deletions cut 0 bases from V and 4 bases from J, with 12 bases between. The germline V gene has CDR1 SEHNR and CDR2 FQNEAQ (reference sequence). CDR3 length: 16 residues. CDR3 in amino acids: CASSLATRAGTGELFF. The CDR3 bases are TGTGCCAGCAGCTTAGCAACCCGGGCGGGCACCGGGGAGCTGTTTTTT.

The rearrangement uses TRBV29-1 and TRBJ1-4, with D possibly TRBD1 on 5 matching bases. Trimming pared 5 bases from V and 8 bases from J, leaving 15 bases between. Germline values: CDR1 SQVTM, CDR2 ANQGSEA. The length of the CDR3 is 13 residues. The CDR3 nucleotides are TGCAGCGTTATGGTCAGGGTAAAAGAAAAACTGTTTTTT. Translated: CSVMVRVKEKLFF.

The CDR3 sequence: CASSLGPQGRGYGYTF. In DNA form, the CDR3 reads TGCGCCAGCAGCTTGGGACCCCAGGGGCGCGGGTATGGCTACACCTTC. The chain carries TRBV5-1 and TRBJ1-2; D may be TRBD1 (6 bases). The CDR3 runs 16 residues. Trimming took 0 bases from V and 5 from J, leaving 17 bases between them. Germline CDR1 and CDR2: SGHRS and YFSETQ.

This clone appeared once. The gene calls are TRBV4-1 and TRBJ2-7, with TRBD1 matching 7 bases. This CDR3 is 18 amino acids long. Trimming removed 4 bases from V and 0 bases from J; junction bases left unmatched: 15. Germline CDR1 MGHRA, CDR2 YSYEKL. DNA for the CDR3: TGCGCCAGCAGCCTAAAAGATGACACCAGGGGGACCTCCTACGAGCAGTACTTC. It specifies CASSLKDDTRGTSYEQYF.

This rearrangement joins TRBV7-2 to TRBJ2-1; TRBD1 is a possible D gene (6 bases). Germline V CDR1 and CDR2: SGHTA, FQGNSA. V lost 7 bases and J 5 bases, leaving 18 bases between the germline ends. This CDR3 spans 15 amino acids. As DNA, the CDR3 is TGTGCCAGCACCCTGGGGGCCACGATCAACAATGAGCAGTTCTTC. Its protein product is CASTLGATINNEQFF. Full variable domain (rest looked up from reference TRBV7-2 and TRBJ2-1): GAGVSQSPSNKVTEKGKDVELRCDPISGHTALYWYRQSLGQGLEFLIYFQGNSAPDKSGLPSDRFSAERTGGSVSTLTIQRTQQEDSAVYLCASTLGATINNEQFFGPGTRLTVL.

The chain recombines TRBV12-5 with TRBJ1-1; 9 nucleotides agree with TRBD1. Trimming at V came to 1 base and at J to 6 bases, leaving 18 bases not matched to a gene. This CDR3 has 19 residues. CDR1 is LGHNT and CDR2 is FRNRAP in the germline V gene. In nucleotides, the CDR3 is TGTGCTAGTGGTTTGGGAACGTTGACAGGGGGAAGGTTGGGCGCTGAAGCTTTCTTT. It specifies CASGLGTLTGGRLGAEAFF. Drawing the rest from reference TRBV12-5 and TRBJ1-1, the complete variable domain is DARVTQTPRHKVTEMGQEVTMRCQPILGHNTVFWYRQTMMQGLELLAYFRNRAPLDDSGMPKDRFSAEMPDATLATLKIQPSEPRDSAVYFCASGLGTLTGGRLGAEAFFGQGTRLTVV.

The chain is built from TRBV28 and TRBJ1-1, with D maybe TRBD1 (6 bases). The germline V gene has CDR1 MDHEN and CDR2 SYDVKM. CDR3 length: 14 amino acids. V lost 6 bases and J 1 base, leaving 12 bases between the germline ends. CDR3 region: CASSRGGANTEAFF. The CDR3 DNA follows: TGTGCCAGCAGCCGCGGGGGGGCGAACACTGAAGCTTTCTTT.